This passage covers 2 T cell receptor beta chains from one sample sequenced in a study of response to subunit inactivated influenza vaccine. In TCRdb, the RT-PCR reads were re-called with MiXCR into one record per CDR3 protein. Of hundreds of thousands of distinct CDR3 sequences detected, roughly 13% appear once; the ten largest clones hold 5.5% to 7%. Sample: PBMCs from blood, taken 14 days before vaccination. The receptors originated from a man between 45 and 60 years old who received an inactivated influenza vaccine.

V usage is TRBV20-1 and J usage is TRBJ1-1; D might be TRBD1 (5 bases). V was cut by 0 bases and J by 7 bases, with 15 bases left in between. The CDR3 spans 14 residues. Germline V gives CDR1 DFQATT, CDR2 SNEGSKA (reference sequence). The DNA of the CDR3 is TGCAGTGCTAGAGATTCCACGGGGCTTGATGAAGCTTTCTTT. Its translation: CSARDSTGLDEAFF.

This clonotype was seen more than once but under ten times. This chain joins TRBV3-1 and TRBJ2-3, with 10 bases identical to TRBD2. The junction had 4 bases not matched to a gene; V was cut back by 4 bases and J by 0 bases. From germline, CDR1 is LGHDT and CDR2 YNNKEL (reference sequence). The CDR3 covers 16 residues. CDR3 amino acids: CASSLFSGGSTDTQYF. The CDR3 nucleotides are TGTGCCAGCAGCCTCTTTAGCGGGGGGAGCACAGATACGCAGTATTTT.